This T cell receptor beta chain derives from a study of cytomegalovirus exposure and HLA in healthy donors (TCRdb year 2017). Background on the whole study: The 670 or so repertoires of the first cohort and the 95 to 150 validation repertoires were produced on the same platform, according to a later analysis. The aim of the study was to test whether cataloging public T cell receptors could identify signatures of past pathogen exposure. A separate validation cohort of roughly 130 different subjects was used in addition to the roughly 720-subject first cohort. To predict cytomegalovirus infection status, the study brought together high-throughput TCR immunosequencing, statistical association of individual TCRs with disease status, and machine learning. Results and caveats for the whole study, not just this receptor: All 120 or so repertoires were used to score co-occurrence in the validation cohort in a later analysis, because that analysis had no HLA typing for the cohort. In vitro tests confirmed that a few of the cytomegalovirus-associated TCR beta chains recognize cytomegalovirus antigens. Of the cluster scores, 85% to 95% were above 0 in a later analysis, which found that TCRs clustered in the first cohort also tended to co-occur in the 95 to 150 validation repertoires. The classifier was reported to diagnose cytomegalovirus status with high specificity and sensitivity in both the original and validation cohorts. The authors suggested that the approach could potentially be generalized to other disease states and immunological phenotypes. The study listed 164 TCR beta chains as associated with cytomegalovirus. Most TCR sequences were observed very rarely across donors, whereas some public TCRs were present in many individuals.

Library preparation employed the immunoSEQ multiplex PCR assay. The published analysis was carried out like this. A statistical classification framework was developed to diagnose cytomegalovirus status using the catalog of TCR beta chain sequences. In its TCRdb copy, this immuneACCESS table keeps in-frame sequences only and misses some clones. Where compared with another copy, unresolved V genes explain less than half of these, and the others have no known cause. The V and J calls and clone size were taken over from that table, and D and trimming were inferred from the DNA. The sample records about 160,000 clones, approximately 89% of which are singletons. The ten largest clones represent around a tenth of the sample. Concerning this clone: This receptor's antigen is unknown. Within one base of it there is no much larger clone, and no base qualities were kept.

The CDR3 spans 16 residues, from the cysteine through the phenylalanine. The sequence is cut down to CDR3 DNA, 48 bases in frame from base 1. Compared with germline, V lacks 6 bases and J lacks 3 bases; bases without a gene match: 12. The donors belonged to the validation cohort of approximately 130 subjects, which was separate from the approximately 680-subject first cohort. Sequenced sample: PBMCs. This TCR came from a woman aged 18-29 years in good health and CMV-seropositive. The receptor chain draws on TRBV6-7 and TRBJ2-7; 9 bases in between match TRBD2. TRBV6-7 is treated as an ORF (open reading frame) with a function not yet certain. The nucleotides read TGTGCCAGCAGCGCTCGATATAGCGGGAGCCGCTACGAGCAGTACTTC. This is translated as CASSARYSGSRYEQYF.